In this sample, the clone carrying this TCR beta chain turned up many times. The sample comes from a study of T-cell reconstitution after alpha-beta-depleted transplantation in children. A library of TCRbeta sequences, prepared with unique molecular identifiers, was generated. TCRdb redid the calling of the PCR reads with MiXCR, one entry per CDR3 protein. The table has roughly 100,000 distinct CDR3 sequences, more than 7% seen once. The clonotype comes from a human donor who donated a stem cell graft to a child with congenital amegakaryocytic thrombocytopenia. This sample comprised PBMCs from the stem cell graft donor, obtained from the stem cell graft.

The CDR3 DNA follows: TGTGCCAGCAGCCGGGACCCCAATGAGCAGTTCTTC. This sequence encodes CASSRDPNEQFF. The rearrangement joins TRBV7-9 to TRBJ2-1, with D perhaps matching TRBD1 or TRBD2 (5 bases each). Germline V gene data show CDR1 as SEHNR and CDR2 as FQNEAQ (reference sequence). This CDR3 has 12 amino acids. The V end lost 5 bases, the J end lost 6 bases, and 8 bases lay between the germline ends.